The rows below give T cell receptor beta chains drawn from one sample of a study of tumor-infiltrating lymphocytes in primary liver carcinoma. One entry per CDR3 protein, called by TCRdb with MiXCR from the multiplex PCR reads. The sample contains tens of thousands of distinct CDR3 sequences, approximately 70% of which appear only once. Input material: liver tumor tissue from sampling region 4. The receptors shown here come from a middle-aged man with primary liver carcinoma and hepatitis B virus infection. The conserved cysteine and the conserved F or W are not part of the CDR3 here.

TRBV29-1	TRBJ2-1	IVGPPSSSYNEQL
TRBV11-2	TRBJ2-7	ASSFPGLGIYEQY
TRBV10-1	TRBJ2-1	ASSDGTGYNEQF
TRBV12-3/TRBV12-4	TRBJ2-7	ASSLEGAGWAYEQY
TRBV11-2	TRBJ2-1	ASSFDPRRTGSYNEQF
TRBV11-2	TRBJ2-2	ASSPNVGQANTGKLF
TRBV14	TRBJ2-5	ASSARHQETQY
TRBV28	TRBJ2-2	ASFSPGGTNTGELS
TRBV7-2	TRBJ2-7	ASTDASPYEQY
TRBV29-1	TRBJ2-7	SVDMASDYEQY
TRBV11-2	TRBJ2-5	ASSDPGTFGTETQY
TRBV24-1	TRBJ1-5	ATSDSDRGSDQPQH
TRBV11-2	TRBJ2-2	ASSFDRDRVGAGGLF
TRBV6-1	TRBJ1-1	ASRRRSPNTEAF
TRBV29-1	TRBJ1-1	SVVGQLNSEAF
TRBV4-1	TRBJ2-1	ATSHPSGYGALNEQF
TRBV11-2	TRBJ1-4	ASSTDPRGGRSNEKLF
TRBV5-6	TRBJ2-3	ASSVGRGSLMQF
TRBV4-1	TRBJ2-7	ANRRQWGGGSYEQY
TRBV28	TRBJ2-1	ASSMALGTGSSQQF
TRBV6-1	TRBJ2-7	ASVLVADWVDEQY
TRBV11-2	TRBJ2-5	ASSPGIETQY
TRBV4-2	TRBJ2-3	ASSPEQAGRLTDTQY
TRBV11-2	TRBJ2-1	ASSLGVHEHV
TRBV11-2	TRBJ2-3	ASSFWDSTDMQY
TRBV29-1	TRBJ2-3	SVRDSTDAQY
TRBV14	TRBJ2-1	VSSQTRKEQF
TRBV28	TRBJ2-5	ASTPWSGIKETQY
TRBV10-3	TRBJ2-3	VICESKGAVRDTQY
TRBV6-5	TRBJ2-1	GSSTRGVNEQF